The rows below give T cell receptor beta chains drawn from one sample of a study of blood T cell repertoires in COVID-19. The method was immunoSEQ multiplex PCR; TCRdb's version includes in-frame clones alone and lacks a portion of them. The table includes 200,000 or so clones, roughly four fifths detected once. Sample: peripheral blood. These TCRs come from a woman of 80 years or more with COVID-19, enrolled during active disease. CDR3s include the opening cysteine and the closing phenylalanine or tryptophan. The D gene is left open where the match is weak. Rows give clone size only sometimes, using once, few, many, or a class for an expanded clone.

clone size: -
D gene: -
J gene: TRBJ2-7
V gene: TRBV15
CDR3 length: 13
CDR3 DNA: TGTGCCACCAGCAGAGATCGGAGTTACGAGCAGTACTTC
CDR3 protein: CATSRDRSYEQYF

clone size: -
D gene: TRBD1
J gene: TRBJ1-2
V gene: TRBV2
CDR3 length: 16
CDR3 DNA: TGTGCCAGCAGCGGGACAGGGGACCCTGTCGTATCTGGCTACACCTTC
CDR3 protein: CASSGTGDPVVSGYTF

clone size: -
D gene: -
J gene: TRBJ1-5
V gene: TRBV5-4
CDR3 length: 15
CDR3 DNA: TGTGCCAGCAGCGCCCACAGGGTAGGCAATCAGCCCCAGCATTTT
CDR3 protein: CASSAHRVGNQPQHF

clone size: -
D gene: -
J gene: TRBJ1-1
V gene: TRBV27
CDR3 length: 14
CDR3 DNA: TGTGCCAGCAGGAGTAATCAGGGGAACACTGAAGCTTTCTTT
CDR3 protein: CASRSNQGNTEAFF

clone size: -
D gene: -
J gene: TRBJ2-6
V gene: TRBV5-1
CDR3 length: 16
CDR3 DNA: TGCGCCAGCAGCATAGCTCCTAGATCCGGGGCCAACGTCCTGACTTTC
CDR3 protein: CASSIAPRSGANVLTF

clone size: once
D gene: -
J gene: TRBJ1-5
V gene: TRBV6-5
CDR3 length: 14
CDR3 DNA: TGTGCCAGCAGTTACTCGAGCATCCGTCAGCCCCAGCATTTT
CDR3 protein: CASSYSSIRQPQHF

clone size: once
D gene: -
J gene: TRBJ1-4
V gene: TRBV6-1
CDR3 length: 15
CDR3 DNA: TGTGCCAGCAGTGAAGCAGCCGCAACTAATGAAAAACTGTTTTTT
CDR3 protein: CASSEAAATNEKLFF

clone size: -
D gene: TRBD1
J gene: TRBJ2-6
V gene: TRBV19
CDR3 length: 18
CDR3 DNA: TGTGCCAGTAGTATATATGGGGACAGCCCCTCTGGGGCCAACGTCCTGACTTTC
CDR3 protein: CASSIYGDSPSGANVLTF

clone size: once
D gene: -
J gene: TRBJ1-1
V gene: TRBV19
CDR3 length: 13
CDR3 DNA: TGTGCCAGTAGTATCTCAGTGAACACTGAAGCTTTCTTT
CDR3 protein: CASSISVNTEAFF

clone size: -
D gene: TRBD2
J gene: TRBJ2-1
V gene: TRBV19
CDR3 length: 16
CDR3 DNA: TGTGCCAGTAGTACCAGATCGCTCGGGGGGGACAATGAGCAGTTCTTC
CDR3 protein: CASSTRSLGGDNEQFF

clone size: -
D gene: -
J gene: TRBJ1-6
V gene: TRBV11-2
CDR3 length: 15
CDR3 DNA: TGTGCCAGCAGACCAACCCGACAGTATAATTCACCCCTCCACTTT
CDR3 protein: CASRPTRQYNSPLHF

clone size: -
D gene: -
J gene: TRBJ2-7
V gene: TRBV4-3
CDR3 length: 16
CDR3 DNA: TGCGCCAGCAGCCAAGATGGGGCAGGGAATTCCTACGAGCAGTACTTC
CDR3 protein: CASSQDGAGNSYEQYF

clone size: -
D gene: -
J gene: TRBJ1-3
V gene: TRBV19
CDR3 length: 13
CDR3 DNA: TGTGCAACATCGGGGTTCTCTGGAAACACCATATATTTT
CDR3 protein: CATSGFSGNTIYF

clone size: -
D gene: TRBD1
J gene: TRBJ1-5
V gene: TRBV2
CDR3 length: 14
CDR3 DNA: TGTGCCAGCAGCTACCAGGGGGCTCTTGAGCCCCAGCATTTT
CDR3 protein: CASSYQGALEPQHF

clone size: few
D gene: -
J gene: TRBJ1-1
V gene: TRBV10-3
CDR3 length: 14
CDR3 DNA: TGTGCCATCAGTGGGGGGGAGAGGAACACTGAAGCTTTCTTT
CDR3 protein: CAISGGERNTEAFF

clone size: -
D gene: TRBD2
J gene: TRBJ2-2
V gene: TRBV3-1/TRBV3-2
CDR3 length: 16
CDR3 DNA: TGTGCCAGCAGCGAAAGCGGGAGAGGAAAAACCGGGGAGCTGTTTTTT
CDR3 protein: CASSESGRGKTGELFF

clone size: -
D gene: -
J gene: TRBJ2-7
V gene: TRBV7-2
CDR3 length: 15
CDR3 DNA: TGTGCCAGCAGCTTATCCCAGGGGTCTGGCTACGAGCAGTACTTC
CDR3 protein: CASSLSQGSGYEQYF

clone size: -
D gene: -
J gene: TRBJ1-4
V gene: TRBV5-1
CDR3 length: 16
CDR3 DNA: TGCGCCAGCAGCCTAAACCCCGGACAGAAAAATGAAAAACTGTTTTTT
CDR3 protein: CASSLNPGQKNEKLFF

clone size: -
D gene: -
J gene: TRBJ1-1
V gene: TRBV4-3
CDR3 length: 14
CDR3 DNA: TGCGCCAGCAGCCCCCAGCCCCTGGGGCCTGAAGCTTTCTTT
CDR3 protein: CASSPQPLGPEAFF

clone size: -
D gene: -
J gene: TRBJ2-1
V gene: TRBV25-1
CDR3 length: 12
CDR3 DNA: TGTGCCAGCAGCTGGGGGCGGGATGAGCAGTTCTTC
CDR3 protein: CASSWGRDEQFF

clone size: -
D gene: TRBD1
J gene: TRBJ1-2
V gene: TRBV12-5
CDR3 length: 10
CDR3 DNA: TGTGTTAAAACCCGGGACAGCCGCCCCTTC
CDR3 protein: CVKTRDSRPF

clone size: -
D gene: -
J gene: TRBJ2-7
V gene: TRBV5-5
CDR3 length: 14
CDR3 DNA: TGTGCCAGCAGCTTGTTGGGGGGAAACTACGAGCAGTACTTC
CDR3 protein: CASSLLGGNYEQYF

clone size: -
D gene: TRBD1
J gene: TRBJ2-5
V gene: TRBV3-1/TRBV3-2
CDR3 length: 18
CDR3 DNA: TGTGCCAGCAGCCAAGTCTGGACAGGGGGGATTTTTGAGGAGACCCAGTACTTC
CDR3 protein: CASSQVWTGGIFEETQYF

clone size: few
D gene: TRBD2
J gene: TRBJ2-1
V gene: TRBV20-1
CDR3 length: 14
CDR3 DNA: TGCAGTGCTAGTCCGGGACTAGCTGGGGGTGAGCAGTTCTTC
CDR3 protein: CSASPGLAGGEQFF

clone size: few
D gene: -
J gene: TRBJ2-7
V gene: TRBV6-1
CDR3 length: 14
CDR3 DNA: TGTGCCAGCAGTGAAAGAAGGGGGTCCTACGAGCAGTACTTC
CDR3 protein: CASSERRGSYEQYF

clone size: -
D gene: TRBD1
J gene: TRBJ1-1
V gene: TRBV5-1
CDR3 length: 14
CDR3 DNA: TGCGCCAGCAGCGGGACAGGGGGTAACACTGAAGCTTTCTTT
CDR3 protein: CASSGTGGNTEAFF

clone size: -
D gene: -
J gene: TRBJ1-5
V gene: TRBV21-1
CDR3 length: 11
CDR3 DNA: TGTGCCAGCAGCATCGATCAGCCCCAGCATTTT
CDR3 protein: CASSIDQPQHF

clone size: -
D gene: -
J gene: TRBJ1-6
V gene: TRBV15
CDR3 length: 13
CDR3 DNA: TGTGCCACCAGCAGAGGCCAGGGTTCACCCCTCCACTTT
CDR3 protein: CATSRGQGSPLHF

clone size: -
D gene: -
J gene: TRBJ2-3
V gene: TRBV11-2
CDR3 length: 14
CDR3 DNA: TGTGCCAGCACCTTCTGGGACATCACAGATACGCAGTATTTT
CDR3 protein: CASTFWDITDTQYF

clone size: -
D gene: TRBD1
J gene: TRBJ1-2
V gene: TRBV4-1
CDR3 length: 13
CDR3 DNA: TGCGCCAGCAGCCAAGTGACAGGGTATGGCTACACCTTC
CDR3 protein: CASSQVTGYGYTF

clone size: -
D gene: -
J gene: TRBJ1-4
V gene: TRBV6-2/TRBV6-3
CDR3 length: 13
CDR3 DNA: TGTGCCAGCAGTTACGGCGGGTTGGAAAAACTGTTTTTT
CDR3 protein: CASSYGGLEKLFF

clone size: -
D gene: -
J gene: TRBJ2-1
V gene: TRBV7-6
CDR3 length: 15
CDR3 DNA: TGTGCCAGCAGTCCTCGCGGCGGGATGGTTGATGAGCAGTTCTTC
CDR3 protein: CASSPRGGMVDEQFF

clone size: -
D gene: -
J gene: TRBJ1-2
V gene: TRBV7-2
CDR3 length: 13
CDR3 DNA: TGTGCCAGCAGCCTACTGACAGTTGGGGGCTACACCTTC
CDR3 protein: CASSLLTVGGYTF

clone size: -
D gene: TRBD1
J gene: TRBJ2-7
V gene: TRBV28
CDR3 length: 18
CDR3 DNA: TGTGCCAGCAGTCGCCCCCCTTACGACAGGGGGCGTTCCTACGAGCAGTACTTC
CDR3 protein: CASSRPPYDRGRSYEQYF

clone size: -
D gene: TRBD1
J gene: TRBJ2-5
V gene: TRBV11-3
CDR3 length: 13
CDR3 DNA: TGTGCCAGCAGCCGGGGACAGCAAGAGACCCAGTACTTC
CDR3 protein: CASSRGQQETQYF

clone size: -
D gene: -
J gene: TRBJ2-2
V gene: TRBV30
CDR3 length: 13
CDR3 DNA: TGTGCCTGGAGGGACTTCTACACCGGGGAGCTGTTTTTT
CDR3 protein: CAWRDFYTGELFF

clone size: -
D gene: -
J gene: TRBJ1-5
V gene: TRBV27
CDR3 length: 14
CDR3 DNA: TGTGCCAGCAGTTTTACCCCGGGGGATCAGCCCCAGCATTTT
CDR3 protein: CASSFTPGDQPQHF

clone size: -
D gene: -
J gene: TRBJ1-1
V gene: TRBV7-3
CDR3 length: 14
CDR3 DNA: TGTGCCAGCAGCCCCACGGGGGAAGGGACTGAAGCTTTCTTT
CDR3 protein: CASSPTGEGTEAFF

clone size: many
D gene: -
J gene: TRBJ2-5
V gene: TRBV7-9
CDR3 length: 11
CDR3 DNA: TGTGCCAGCAGCTTACAGGAGACCCAGTACTTC
CDR3 protein: CASSLQETQYF

clone size: once
D gene: TRBD1
J gene: TRBJ1-5
V gene: TRBV6-5
CDR3 length: 16
CDR3 DNA: TGTGCCAGCAGTTCGTCCCGGGACAGGGCCAGCCGGCCCCAGCATTTT
CDR3 protein: CASSSSRDRASRPQHF

clone size: -
D gene: TRBD1
J gene: TRBJ2-1
V gene: TRBV4-2
CDR3 length: 15
CDR3 DNA: TGTGCCAGCGACCTCGGGGACAGCTCCTACAATGAGCAGTTCTTC
CDR3 protein: CASDLGDSSYNEQFF

clone size: -
D gene: -
J gene: TRBJ1-5
V gene: TRBV5-5
CDR3 length: 15
CDR3 DNA: TGTGCCAGCAGCTTGTGGGGAGGGGGGGATCAGCCCCAGCATTTT
CDR3 protein: CASSLWGGGDQPQHF